The present TCR beta chain was sequenced within a study of blood T cells in healthy people across ages. Notes on the study in general: Naive and antigen-experienced cells could not be conclusively compared, given unsorted PBMCs.

Germline values: CDR1 SGDLS, CDR2 YYNGEE. This CDR3 is 14 amino acids long. Trimming removed 7 bases from V and 7 bases from J, with 18 bases in between. A sample-barcoded 5' primer and a J-beta primer mix were used in a second PCR of roughly 6 to 11 cycles. TCRdb redid the calling of the 5' RACE reads with MiXCR, one entry per CDR3 protein. This table has 800,000 or so distinct CDR3 sequences, 25% appearing once. With respect to this clonotype: The antigen remains unidentified.

The data were also submitted as part of a second study, on T cells of mothers and their children. From that report: Every microgram of extracted RNA entered cDNA synthesis, roughly 1.4 ug per 15 ul.

The sequence came from a boy between 5 and 17 years old in good health. The material sequenced was blood. The chain recombines TRBV9 with TRBJ2-1; D assignment may be TRBD1 or TRBD2 (5 bases each). The CDR3 region is CASSSGSLPNEQFF. The CDR3 DNA reads as TGTGCCAGCTCATCAGGGAGTCTACCGAATGAGCAGTTCTTC.